Following are 18 T cell receptor beta chains from one sample sequenced in a study of post-analysis software for immune sequencing data. Incorporated into the TCR beta cDNA libraries were unique molecular identifiers, which served to reduce PCR and sequencing biases. TCRdb fed the PCR reads into MiXCR, producing one record per CDR3 protein. Here the sample spans roughly 700,000 distinct CDR3 sequences, 25% to 30% being singletons. What these receptors recognize is not known. The study, taken as a whole, reports: There were five or six TRBV segments more frequent in patients than controls, and TRBV5-6, TRBV5-1 and TRBV20-1 were among them.

The sample taken for sequencing was blood. These receptors all stem from a girl aged 10-17 years with multiple sclerosis.

This sequence joins TRBV5-1 and TRBJ2-2, with D possibly being TRBD2 (5 bases). This CDR3 spans 18 amino acids. The ends were cut back, 2 bases at V and 0 bases at J, with 17 bases in the middle. CDR1 and CDR2 (germline): SGHRS, YFSETQ. CDR3 amino acids: CASSFPGVGRPNTGELFF. The CDR3 DNA follows: TGCGCCAGCAGCTTCCCCGGGGTTGGCAGGCCGAACACCGGGGAGCTGTTTTTT.

This clonotype was detected ten times or more. The rearrangement links TRBV5-5 to TRBJ2-5, with TRBD2 identical over 9 bases. J was trimmed by 2 bases and V by 3 bases; bases with no gene match: 8. The length of the CDR3 is 16 residues. The germline gives CDR1 SGHKS, CDR2 YYEKEE (reference sequence). The CDR3 region is CASSYVAGAHQETQYF. In DNA form, the CDR3 reads TGTGCCAGCAGCTACGTAGCGGGAGCGCATCAAGAGACCCAGTACTTC.

The V gene is TRBV20-1, the J gene TRBJ2-7, with 15 bases that match TRBD2. Trimming took 6 bases from V and 4 from J; bases not matched to a gene: 7. The CDR3 length is 15 residues. Looked up from germline, CDR1 is DFQATT and CDR2 is SNEGSKA (reference sequence). CDR3 bases: TGCAGTGCGGGCGGACTAGCGGGAGGGCCTTACGAGCAGTACTTC. It translates to CSAGGLAGGPYEQYF.

This chain uses TRBV29-1 with TRBJ2-2; D not resolved. Germline assignment: CDR1 SQVTM and CDR2 ANQGSEA. CDR3 size: 14 residues. Trimming shortened V by 1 base and J by 1 base, and 7 bases separated the two germline ends. The CDR3 nucleotides read TGCAGCGTTGAAGGTCTTAAGAACACCGGGGAGCTGTTTTTT. It specifies CSVEGLKNTGELFF.

The gene calls are TRBV15 and TRBJ1-2; D might be TRBD1 (6 bases). Germline CDR1 and CDR2: LNHNV and YYDKDF (reference sequence). Between the trimmed V and J ends, which lost 0 bases and 12 bases, there was a span of 11 bases. This CDR3 is 12 amino acids long. The CDR3 region is CATSRDRGGHTF. The CDR3, as DNA: TGTGCCACCAGCAGAGATCGGGGGGGCCACACCTTC.

On this clonotype itself: A junction boundary mismatches the germline segment, possibly from a read error. This chain connects TRBV7-9 to TRBJ1-5, with D unresolved. From germline, CDR1 is SEHNR and CDR2 FQNEAQ (reference sequence). The CDR3 contains 16 residues. CDR3 in amino acids: CACSLVGGASNQPQHF. In DNA form, the CDR3 reads TGTGCCTGCAGCTTAGTGGGTGGAGCGAGCAATCAGCCCCAGCATTTT.

Concerning this clonotype itself: At one boundary the junction diverges from the germline segment, which might be a read error. The chain combines TRBV7-2 with TRBJ2-1, with TRBD2 as a possible D gene (6 bases). In germline, CDR1 is SGHTA, CDR2 FQGNSA. The CDR3 is 15 residues long. Written as DNA, the CDR3 is TGTGCCAGTAGCTTAGGGGTGAACCGCCGGGAGACCCAGTTCTTC. As protein: CASSLGVNRRETQFF.

V usage is TRBV12-3 or TRBV12-4 and J usage is TRBJ2-5; TRBD2 is a possible D gene (6 bases). This CDR3 is built from 16 residues. V was pared by 5 bases and J by 2 bases, with 18 bases between. The CDR3 DNA reads as TGTGCCAGCAGTATACTCGGGACTCAAAGACAAGAGACCCAGTACTTC. Amino acid sequence: CASSILGTQRQETQYF.

V usage is TRBV27 and J usage is TRBJ2-3; TRBD2 matches at 7 bases. Germline trimming cut 3 bases from V and 5 bases from J; bases unmatched to any gene: 14. Germline values: CDR1 MNHEY, CDR2 SMNVEV (reference sequence). CDR3 length: 17 amino acids. CDR3 in amino acids: CASSFLGSGSEGDTQYF. CDR3 DNA: TGTGCCAGCAGTTTTTTGGGTAGCGGGTCTGAGGGAGATACGCAGTATTTT.

This clonotype has more than one count but fewer than ten. The junction departs from the called germline gene at one end, perhaps through a read error. The rearrangement links TRBV5-1 to TRBJ1-2; the D gene is possibly TRBD1 (5 bases). The V gene's germline CDR1 is SGHRS and CDR2 YFSETQ. The CDR3 consists of 17 residues. CDR3 DNA: TGCGCCAACAGCATCGATCAGGCGGGACGGACCTCCTATGGCTACACCTTC. Amino acid sequence: CANSIDQAGRTSYGYTF.

This clonotype occurred many times. The chain couples TRBV7-2 to TRBJ2-5; 7 bases fit TRBD1. The V gene's germline CDR1 is SGHTA and CDR2 FQGNSA. The CDR3 spans 15 residues. J was trimmed by 1 base and V by 2 bases; bases with no gene match: 4. Here the CDR3 reads CASSLRQGTQETQYF. CDR3 bases: TGTGCCAGCAGCTTACGACAGGGAACCCAAGAGACCCAGTACTTC. The full variable domain, with the rest looked up from reference TRBV7-2 and TRBJ2-5, is GAGVSQSPSNKVTEKGKDVELRCDPISGHTALYWYRQSLGQGLEFLIYFQGNSAPDKSGLPSDRFSAERTGGSVSTLTIQRTQQEDSAVYLCASSLRQGTQETQYFGPGTRLLVL.

The V and J genes are TRBV28 and TRBJ1-2, with 8 bases lining up with TRBD1. Germline V gene lookup returns CDR1 MDHEN and CDR2 SYDVKM. V lost 10 bases and J lost 5; bases outside the gene matches: 6. The CDR3 loop spans 12 amino acids. CDR3 amino acids: CATTDRAYGYTF. For the CDR3, the DNA is TGTGCCACCACGGACAGGGCGTATGGCTACACCTTC.

The V call is TRBV11-2, the J call TRBJ2-3; 7 nucleotides align to TRBD1. J gave up 4 bases and V 5 bases, and 3 bases lay outside the gene matches. The CDR3 has 13 residues. Germline values: CDR1 SGHAT, CDR2 FQNNGV. DNA of the CDR3: TGTGCCAGCAGCCGAAGGGGGCCAGATACGCAGTATTTT. Protein: CASSRRGPDTQYF.

J is TRBJ1-2 and V is TRBV7-2; 10 nucleotides align to TRBD1. This CDR3 region has 18 residues. J lost 3 bases, V lost 1 base, and 11 bases had no gene match. CDR1 and CDR2 (germline): SGHTA, FQGNSA. CDR3 nucleotides: TGTGCCAGCAGCTTAGAGCGGGACAGGGGATGGGTAGACTATGGCTACACCTTC. It encodes CASSLERDRGWVDYGYTF.

This rearrangement joins TRBV4-1 to TRBJ1-5, with 9 bases aligning to TRBD1. Germline loops: CDR1 MGHRA, CDR2 YSYEKL. The CDR3 loop spans 15 amino acids. V was pared by 4 bases and J by 4 bases, with 5 bases of the junction left unmatched. CDR3 nucleotides: TGCGCCAGCAGCCGGACAGGGGATAGGAATCAGCCCCAGCATTTT. Translating gives CASSRTGDRNQPQHF.

The chain uses TRBV5-6 and TRBJ1-2, with a possible D match to TRBD1 (5 bases). Germline V gene data show CDR1 as SGHDT and CDR2 as YYEEEE. The V gene lost 4 bases and the J gene lost 4 bases, with 23 bases spanning the gap. The CDR3 consists of 17 residues. DNA of the CDR3: TGTGCCAGCAGCGTTGGACGCGTTATTCAGGGTATCTATGGCTACACCTTC. This gives the protein CASSVGRVIQGIYGYTF.

The V and J genes are TRBV2 and TRBJ1-1, with D possibly matching TRBD1 (6 bases). This CDR3 is built from 14 residues. The germline CDR1 and CDR2 sequences are SNHLY and FYNNEI. V dropped 7 bases and J dropped 1 base, with 13 bases sitting between them. The CDR3 nucleotides read TGTGCCAGCACCCAAGGGGGACAGAACACTGAAGCTTTCTTT. Translation gives CASTQGGQNTEAFF.

A note on this clonotype: Its ends do not fully match the called genes, so a read error is possible. This chain's CDR3 is CASSPGGGSVSYNVQFF. The CDR3 DNA is TGCGCCAGCAGCCCGGGCGGCGGGAGCGTCTCCTACAATGTGCAGTTCTTC. J is TRBJ2-1 and V is TRBV5-1; 7 positions match TRBD2. The CDR3 has 17 amino acids. The V gene's germline CDR1 is SGHRS and CDR2 YFSETQ.